The present T cell receptor beta chain was sequenced within a study of cytomegalovirus exposure and HLA in healthy donors. Study results and limitations: According to reports, the classifier identified cytomegalovirus status with high specificity and sensitivity. Some TCR beta chains (more than 150 of them) were listed as cytomegalovirus-associated.

The donors formed part of the approximately 120-subject validation cohort, distinct from the approximately 640-subject first cohort. This clone was seen only once. Its antigen is unidentified. Data came from immunoSEQ multiplex PCR; TCRdb stores just in-frame clones and leaves some out. The data hold about 360,000 clones, with 70% to 90% observed a single time. The receptor comes from a woman between 18 and 29 years old in good health and CMV-seronegative. Sequencing was done on a sample of PBMCs.

CDR3 DNA: TGTGCCAGCAGCTTCCTCCTACAGGGGGCTTTCTCCTACGAGCAGTACTTC. The encoded protein is CASSFLLQGAFSYEQYF. This chain uses TRBV5-4 with TRBJ2-7, with 9 bases identical to TRBD1. Germline CDR1 and CDR2: SGHNT and YYREEE (reference sequence). The CDR3 has 17 amino acids. J was trimmed by 0 bases and V by 2 bases; bases with no gene match: 9.